The following is a TCR beta chain sequence with its context. What it binds is unknown. These data originate in a study of cytomegalovirus exposure and HLA in healthy donors. General study results and limits: Associated with cytomegalovirus, according to the listing, were 150 to 200 TCR beta chains.

With 60 Vbeta and 13 Jbeta primers, the PCR was carried out. The data were produced by immunoSEQ multiplex PCR, yet TCRdb's version contains in-frame clones alone and is incomplete. The sample has roughly 150,000 clones; 55% to 70% are singletons. Sequences were obtained from PBMCs. The receptor comes from a woman aged 25 to 39 in good health and CMV-seropositive.

The CDR3 reads CASSADSNYGYTF. Here the CDR3 DNA reads TGTGCCAGCAGCGCCGACAGCAACTATGGCTACACCTTC. The chain links TRBV6-4 to TRBJ1-2; perhaps TRBD1 as D (5 bases). The germline CDR1 and CDR2 sequences are MRHNA and SNTAGT. V was trimmed by 6 bases and J by 2 bases, leaving 10 bases between them. The CDR3 has 13 amino acids.